Listed here are 17 T cell receptor beta chains from one sample, sequenced in a study of long-term antiretroviral therapy in people with HIV. Running of the v3.0 immunoSEQ assay took place at survey level. Method: immunoSEQ multiplex PCR; TCRdb's copy keeps in-frame clones and lacks some. The table has 20,000 to 25,000 clones, 70% to 80% seen once. Material: unsorted PBMCs, obtained about 1.8 years before starting antiretroviral therapy. The origin of the receptors is a woman in her thirties or forties with HIV.

By share, this clone ranks as medium-sized. This chain joins TRBV7-6 and TRBJ2-2; D gene unclear. Germline V CDR1 and CDR2: SGHVS, FNYEAQ. CDR3 length equals 11 residues. Trimming shortened V by 5 bases and J by 6 bases, and 4 bases separated the two germline ends. CDR3 in DNA: TGTGCCAGCAGCAACGCCGGGGAGCTGTTTTTT. Its translation: CASSNAGELFF.

Worth noting for this clone: Other DNA sequences in the same sample also yield this CDR3. The chain combines TRBV11-3 with TRBJ2-7; 9 nucleotides agree with TRBD1. Germline CDR1 SGHNT, CDR2 YENEEA. J lost 2 bases, V lost 4 bases, and 3 bases had no gene match. This CDR3 is 14 amino acids long. CDR3 amino acids: CASSSRDRAYEQYF. CDR3 DNA sequence: TGTGCCAGCAGCTCACGGGACAGGGCCTACGAGCAGTACTTC.

The sample holds a few counts of this clone. CDR3 DNA: TGTGCCAGCAGCCCTCCCGGACTAGCGGATTCAAACGAGCAGTACTTC. Its translation is CASSPPGLADSNEQYF. V and J are TRBV7-2 and TRBJ2-7; 10 nucleotides align to TRBD2. Germline V lookup: CDR1 SGHTA, CDR2 FQGNSA. There are 16 residues in the CDR3. The V gene end was trimmed by 5 bases and the J gene end by 5 bases; junction bases not matched to a gene: 12.

This sequence joins TRBV6-1 and TRBJ2-7; 15 bases fit TRBD2. Per the germline V gene, CDR1 is MNHNS and CDR2 is SASEGT. After removal of 1 base from V and 2 bases from J, the junction contained 3 bases not matched to a gene. The CDR3 totals 17 residues. In DNA form, the CDR3 reads TGTGCCAGCAGTGAAGGGACTAGCGGGAGGGCCCCCTACGAGCAGTACTTC. It encodes CASSEGTSGRAPYEQYF.

This chain joins TRBV4-1 and TRBJ1-4; TRBD1 agrees at 7 bases. With V trimmed by 1 base and J by 4 bases, 6 bases remained unmatched. The CDR3 sequence is 16 residues long. The V gene's germline CDR1 is MGHRA and CDR2 YSYEKL. The CDR3 DNA is TGCGCCAGCAGCCAAGGACCGGACAGGTTTAATGAAAAACTGTTTTTT. Translation gives CASSQGPDRFNEKLFF.

This clone occurred a few times. The chain couples TRBV11-2 to TRBJ2-1; the D gene could be TRBD1 or TRBD2 (5 bases each). Trimming cost V 5 bases and J 7 bases, with 18 bases left between them. This CDR3 spans 15 amino acids. CDR1 is SGHAT and CDR2 is FQNNGV in the germline V gene. This CDR3 reads CASSGLGVAQNEQFF. DNA of the CDR3: TGTGCCAGCAGCGGGTTGGGGGTGGCCCAAAATGAGCAGTTCTTC.

This clone was observed a single time. The gene calls are TRBV30 and TRBJ1-1, with D possibly matching TRBD1 (6 bases). This CDR3 contains 13 residues. Germline CDR1 GTSNPN, CDR2 SVGIG (reference sequence). Trimming pared 7 bases from V and 4 bases from J, leaving 16 bases between. The chain's CDR3 is CASRQGRATEAFF. The CDR3, as DNA: TGTGCCTCCCGTCAGGGGCGAGCCACTGAAGCTTTCTTT.

The rearrangement links TRBV4-3 to TRBJ2-7; D uncertain. Trimming cost V 0 bases and J 3 bases, with 9 bases left between them. CDR1 LGHNA and CDR2 YSLEER come from the germline V gene. The CDR3 is made up of 14 amino acids. The chain's CDR3 is CASSQDNRGYEQYF. DNA for the CDR3: TGCGCCAGCAGCCAAGATAACAGAGGCTACGAGCAGTACTTC.

The chain couples TRBV9 to TRBJ2-3; no clear D. V was cut by 0 bases and J by 4 bases, with 3 bases left in between. Per germline, CDR1 SGDLS and CDR2 YYNGEE. This CDR3 has 12 residues. CDR3 residues: CASSVGSDTQYF. DNA of the CDR3: TGTGCCAGCAGCGTAGGTTCAGATACGCAGTATTTT.

The chain joins TRBV29-1 to TRBJ2-3, with D maybe TRBD2 (5 bases). CDR1 and CDR2 from the germline V gene are SQVTM and ANQGSEA. The CDR3 extends over 15 amino acids. Deletions cut 6 bases from V and 1 base from J, with 17 bases between. CDR3 in amino acids: CSVPLRSGGTDTQYF. DNA of the CDR3: TGCAGCGTCCCCCTTCGGAGCGGAGGCACAGATACGCAGTATTTT.

The chain employs TRBV10-3 and TRBJ2-2; unclear D gene. Germline V CDR1 and CDR2: ENHRY, SYGVKD. This CDR3 is built from 14 residues. Trimming left V 5 bases short and J 0 bases short, with 7 bases between. The DNA of the CDR3 is TGTGCCATCAGTCCGGGCCCGAACACCGGGGAGCTGTTTTTT. Its protein is CAISPGPNTGELFF.

This clone was counted between two and nine times. J is TRBJ2-7 and V is TRBV7-2; TRBD2 matches 7 bases. Germline trimming cut 4 bases from V and 0 bases from J; bases unmatched to any gene: 3. The CDR3 contains 14 residues. The germline V gene encodes CDR1 SGHTA and CDR2 FQGNSA. The CDR3 nucleotides read TGTGCCAGCAGCTCCACTAGCGCCTCCTACGAGCAGTACTTC. This sequence encodes CASSSTSASYEQYF.

V and J are TRBV7-9 and TRBJ1-5; no clear D. Germline lookup yields CDR1 SEHNR and CDR2 FQNEAQ (reference sequence). This CDR3 has 15 amino acids. The V gene lost 7 bases and the J gene lost 0 bases, with 13 bases spanning the gap. The DNA for the CDR3 is TGTGCCAGCACCTCAGGACCGTATAGCAATCAGCCCCAGCATTTT. This gives the protein CASTSGPYSNQPQHF.

The rearrangement links TRBV5-6 to TRBJ1-1, with TRBD1 as a possible D gene (6 bases). The germline gives CDR1 SGHDT, CDR2 YYEEEE. CDR3 size: 13 residues. The V and J ends lost 4 bases and 8 bases respectively, with 15 bases between them. The CDR3 spells CASSPQGLGEAFF. The CDR3 nucleotides read TGTGCCAGCAGCCCACAGGGACTCGGAGAAGCTTTCTTT.

The rearrangement uses TRBV11-2 and TRBJ1-2; TRBD1 matches at 8 bases. The CDR3 runs 16 residues. Germline assignment: CDR1 SGHAT and CDR2 FQNNGV. V shed 1 base and J 5 bases; nucleotides not matched to a gene: 9. In nucleotides, the CDR3 is TGTGCCAGCAGCTTAGGCAGGGGGCCTGGGACTTATGGCTACACCTTC. Translating it yields CASSLGRGPGTYGYTF.

The chain joins TRBV30 to TRBJ2-6, with 8 positions matching TRBD1. From germline, CDR1 is GTSNPN and CDR2 SVGIG (reference sequence). CDR3 size: 15 residues. V trimming: 3 bases; J trimming: 2 bases; junction bases outside the gene matches: 3. This CDR3 is CAWSRQGPGANVLTF. DNA of the CDR3: TGTGCCTGGAGCAGACAGGGGCCTGGGGCCAACGTCCTGACTTTC.

The rearrangement links TRBV5-1 to TRBJ2-1; possible D gene TRBD2, 6 bases. V was pared by 0 bases and J by 7 bases, with 11 bases between. Per the germline V gene, CDR1 is SGHRS and CDR2 is YFSETQ. This CDR3 is 14 amino acids long. In nucleotides, the CDR3 is TGCGCCAGCAGCTTGGAGGGGAGGTCTAATGAGCAGTTCTTC. Protein: CASSLEGRSNEQFF.